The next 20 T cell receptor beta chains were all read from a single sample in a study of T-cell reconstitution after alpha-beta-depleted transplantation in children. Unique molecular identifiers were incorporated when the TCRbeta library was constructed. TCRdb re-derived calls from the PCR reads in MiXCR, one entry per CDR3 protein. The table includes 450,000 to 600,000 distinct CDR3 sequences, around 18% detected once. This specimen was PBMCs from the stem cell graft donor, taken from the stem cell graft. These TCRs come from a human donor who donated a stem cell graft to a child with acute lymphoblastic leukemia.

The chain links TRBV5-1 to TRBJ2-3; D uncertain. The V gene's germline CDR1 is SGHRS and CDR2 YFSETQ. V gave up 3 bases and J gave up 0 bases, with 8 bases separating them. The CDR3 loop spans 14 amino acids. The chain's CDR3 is CASSSSQSTDTQYF. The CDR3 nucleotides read TGCGCCAGCAGCTCTTCCCAGAGCACAGATACGCAGTATTTT.

The CDR3 DNA sequence: TGTGCCAGCAGTTACGGGGACCGCCCTTTCGAGCAGTACTTC. As protein: CASSYGDRPFEQYF. The chain combines TRBV6-5 with TRBJ2-7, with D perhaps given as TRBD1 or TRBD2 (5 bases each). The CDR3 totals 14 residues. The germline V gene has CDR1 MNHEY and CDR2 SVGAGI. With 2 bases removed from V and 6 bases from J, the gap between germline ends came to 14 bases.

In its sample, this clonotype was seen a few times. CDR3 residues: CASSPGSGYGQPQHF. The DNA of the CDR3 is TGTGCCAGCAGCCCTGGTTCTGGGTATGGTCAGCCCCAGCATTTT. The V call is TRBV9, the J call TRBJ1-5; D unresolved. CDR1 and CDR2 (germline): SGDLS, YYNGEE. Trimming shortened V by 4 bases and J by 6 bases, and 17 bases separated the two germline ends. This CDR3 has 15 amino acids. Drawing the rest from reference TRBV9 and TRBJ1-5, the complete variable domain is DSGVTQTPKHLITATGQRVTLRCSPRSGDLSVYWYQQSLDQGLQFLIQYYNGEERAKGNILERFSAQQFPDLHSELNLSSLELGDSALYFCASSPGSGYGQPQHFGDGTRLSIL.

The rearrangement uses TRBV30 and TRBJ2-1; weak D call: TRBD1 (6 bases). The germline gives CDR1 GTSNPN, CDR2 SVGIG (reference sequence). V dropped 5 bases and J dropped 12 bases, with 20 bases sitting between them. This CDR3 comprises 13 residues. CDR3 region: CAWETGRGHGQFF. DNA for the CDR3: TGTGCCTGGGAGACGGGTAGGGGACATGGGCAGTTCTTC.

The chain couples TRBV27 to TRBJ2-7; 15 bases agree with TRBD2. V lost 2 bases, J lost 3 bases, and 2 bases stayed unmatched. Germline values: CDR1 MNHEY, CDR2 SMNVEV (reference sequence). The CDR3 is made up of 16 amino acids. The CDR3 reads CASSLRGLAGGYEQYF. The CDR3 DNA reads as TGTGCCAGCAGTTTACGGGGACTAGCGGGAGGCTACGAGCAGTACTTC.

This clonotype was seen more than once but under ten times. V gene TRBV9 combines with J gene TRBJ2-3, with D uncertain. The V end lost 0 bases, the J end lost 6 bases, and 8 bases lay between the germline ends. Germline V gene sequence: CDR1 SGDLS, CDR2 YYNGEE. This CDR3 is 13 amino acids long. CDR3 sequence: CASSVEIADTQYF. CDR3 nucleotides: TGTGCCAGCAGCGTAGAGATCGCGGATACGCAGTATTTT.

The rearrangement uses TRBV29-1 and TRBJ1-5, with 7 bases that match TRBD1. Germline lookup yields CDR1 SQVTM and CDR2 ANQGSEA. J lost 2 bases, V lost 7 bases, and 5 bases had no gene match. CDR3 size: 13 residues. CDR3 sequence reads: CSADTGGNQPQHF. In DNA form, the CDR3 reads TGCAGCGCAGATACAGGGGGCAATCAGCCCCAGCATTTT.

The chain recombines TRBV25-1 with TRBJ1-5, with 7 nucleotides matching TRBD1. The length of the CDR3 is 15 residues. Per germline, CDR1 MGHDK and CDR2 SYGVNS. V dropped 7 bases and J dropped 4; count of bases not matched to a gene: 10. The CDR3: CASTSMTGTNQPQHF. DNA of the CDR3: TGTGCCAGCACCTCAATGACAGGGACTAATCAGCCCCAGCATTTT.

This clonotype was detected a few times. The chain's CDR3 is CASSLRKVGERPGSYNEQFF. As DNA, the CDR3 is TGTGCCAGCAGCTTAAGAAAAGTAGGGGAACGCCCCGGCTCCTACAATGAGCAGTTCTTC. The V call is TRBV11-2, the J call TRBJ2-1, with a tentative D call TRBD1 (5 bases). CDR3 length: 20 amino acids. Trimming stripped 2 bases from V and 0 bases from J, with 23 bases between. CDR1 and CDR2 from the germline V gene are SGHAT and FQNNGV.

The chain's CDR3 is CASKGMGGNTIYF. DNA for the CDR3: TGTGCCAGCAAGGGGATGGGTGGAAACACCATATATTTT. The V gene is TRBV11-2, the J gene TRBJ1-3, with TRBD1 as a possible D gene (5 bases). Per germline, CDR1 SGHAT and CDR2 FQNNGV. The V gene lost 7 bases and the J gene lost 3 bases, with 10 bases spanning the gap. The CDR3 runs to 13 residues.

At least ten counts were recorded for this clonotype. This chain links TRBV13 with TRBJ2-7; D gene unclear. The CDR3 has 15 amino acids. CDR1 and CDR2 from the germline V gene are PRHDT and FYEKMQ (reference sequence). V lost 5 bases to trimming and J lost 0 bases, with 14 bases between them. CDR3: CASSPQSRDSYEQYF. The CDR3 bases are TGTGCCAGCAGCCCACAGAGTAGAGACTCCTACGAGCAGTACTTC.

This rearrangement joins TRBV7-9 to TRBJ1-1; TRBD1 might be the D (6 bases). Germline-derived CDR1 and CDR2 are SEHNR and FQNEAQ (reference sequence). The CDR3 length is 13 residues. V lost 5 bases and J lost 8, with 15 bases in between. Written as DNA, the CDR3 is TGTGCCAGCAGCCTCCCCGAGGGGGAAGAAGCTTTCTTT. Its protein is CASSLPEGEEAFF.

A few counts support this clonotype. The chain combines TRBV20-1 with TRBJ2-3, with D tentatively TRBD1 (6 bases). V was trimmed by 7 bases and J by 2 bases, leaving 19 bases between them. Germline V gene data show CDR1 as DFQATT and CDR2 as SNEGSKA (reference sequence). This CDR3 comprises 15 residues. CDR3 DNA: TGCAGTGTAGTGGTTAGGGACATAGACACAGATACGCAGTATTTT. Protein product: CSVVVRDIDTDTQYF.

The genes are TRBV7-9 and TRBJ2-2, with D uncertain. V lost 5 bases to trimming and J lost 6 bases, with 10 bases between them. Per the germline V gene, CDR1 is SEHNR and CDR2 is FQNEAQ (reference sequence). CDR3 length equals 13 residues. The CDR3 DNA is TGTGCCAGCAGCCCCCGGTCAGCCGGGGAGCTGTTTTTT. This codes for CASSPRSAGELFF.

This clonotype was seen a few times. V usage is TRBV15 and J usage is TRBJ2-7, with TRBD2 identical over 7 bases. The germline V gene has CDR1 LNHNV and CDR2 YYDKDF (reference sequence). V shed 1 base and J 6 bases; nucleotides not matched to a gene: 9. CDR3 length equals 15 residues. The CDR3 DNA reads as TGTGCCACCAGCAGAGTCCGGGCGGGAGAGCTCGAGCAGTACTTC. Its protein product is CATSRVRAGELEQYF.

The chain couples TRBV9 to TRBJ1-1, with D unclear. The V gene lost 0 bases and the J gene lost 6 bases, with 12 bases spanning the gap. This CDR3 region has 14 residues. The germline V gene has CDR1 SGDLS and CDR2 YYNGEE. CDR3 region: CASSVEALRSEAFF. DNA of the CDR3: TGTGCCAGCAGCGTAGAGGCTCTGCGGTCTGAAGCTTTCTTT.

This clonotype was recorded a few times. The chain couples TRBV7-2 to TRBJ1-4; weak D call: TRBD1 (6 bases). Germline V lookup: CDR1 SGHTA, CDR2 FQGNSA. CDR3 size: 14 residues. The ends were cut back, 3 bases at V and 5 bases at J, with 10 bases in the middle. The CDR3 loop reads CASSFGQINEKLFF. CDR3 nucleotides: TGTGCCAGCAGCTTCGGACAGATAAATGAAAAACTGTTTTTT. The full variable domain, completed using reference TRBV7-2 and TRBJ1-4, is GAGVSQSPSNKVTEKGKDVELRCDPISGHTALYWYRQSLGQGLEFLIYFQGNSAPDKSGLPSDRFSAERTGGSVSTLTIQRTQQEDSAVYLCASSFGQINEKLFFGSGTQLSVL.

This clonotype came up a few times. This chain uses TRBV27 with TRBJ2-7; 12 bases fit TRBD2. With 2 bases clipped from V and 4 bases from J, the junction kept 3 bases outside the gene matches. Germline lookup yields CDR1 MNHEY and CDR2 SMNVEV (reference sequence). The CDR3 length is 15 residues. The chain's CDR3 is CASSLTTSGSYEQYF. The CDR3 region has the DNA TGTGCCAGCAGTTTAACGACTAGCGGGAGTTACGAGCAGTACTTC.

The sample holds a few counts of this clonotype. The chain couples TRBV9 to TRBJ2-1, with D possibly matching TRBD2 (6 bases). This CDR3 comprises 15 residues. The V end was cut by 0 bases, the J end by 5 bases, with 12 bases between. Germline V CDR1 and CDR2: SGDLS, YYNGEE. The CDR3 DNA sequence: TGTGCCAGCAGCGTAGGCGTGGGACTTAACAATGAGCAGTTCTTC. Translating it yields CASSVGVGLNNEQFF.

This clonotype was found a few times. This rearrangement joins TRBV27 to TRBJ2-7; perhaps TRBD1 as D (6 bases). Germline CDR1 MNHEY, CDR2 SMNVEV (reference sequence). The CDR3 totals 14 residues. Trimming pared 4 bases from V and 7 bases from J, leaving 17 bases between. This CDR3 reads CASSSTQGLREQYF. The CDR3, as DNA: TGTGCCAGCAGTTCGACCCAGGGGCTCCGGGAGCAGTACTTC.